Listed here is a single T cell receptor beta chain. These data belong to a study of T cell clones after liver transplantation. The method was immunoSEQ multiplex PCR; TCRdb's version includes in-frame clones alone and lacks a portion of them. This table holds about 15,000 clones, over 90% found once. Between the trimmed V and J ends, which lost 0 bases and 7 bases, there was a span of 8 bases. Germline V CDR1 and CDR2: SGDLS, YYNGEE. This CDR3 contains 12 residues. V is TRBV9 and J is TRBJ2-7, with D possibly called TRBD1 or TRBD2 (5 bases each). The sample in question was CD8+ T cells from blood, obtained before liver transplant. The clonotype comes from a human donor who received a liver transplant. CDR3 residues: CASSVGGDEQYF. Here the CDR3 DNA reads TGTGCCAGCAGCGTAGGAGGGGATGAGCAGTACTTC.